This TCR beta chain was recovered during a study of CD8+ T cells in alopecia areata. Treatment given: oral pan-JAK inhibitor, 5-10 mg twice daily. Sequencing relied on a cDNA template that was reverse transcribed from extracted RNA. This table comes from immunoSEQ multiplex PCR, and its TCRdb copy is limited to in-frame clones, with some not included. Of over 150,000 clones listed, approximately 56% are singletons. Germline V lookup: CDR1 MGHRA, CDR2 YSYEKL. This CDR3 is 16 amino acids long. V was clipped by 1 base and J by 7 bases, with 17 bases between them. The sequencing here drew on CD4+ T cells sorted from blood, taken at week 4, from a patient treated with tofacitinib. This receptor was obtained from a human donor with alopecia areata. This chain connects TRBV4-1 to TRBJ2-1; no firm D call. The CDR3 here is CASSQVGLGFDNEQFF. CDR3 bases: TGCGCCAGCAGCCAAGTAGGTCTGGGCTTCGATAATGAGCAGTTCTTC.